Shown below are 10 T cell receptor beta chains from a single sample sequenced in a study of blood T cells in healthy people across ages (dated by TCRdb to about 2015). The protocol used for the library was 5' RACE. Data came from an Illumina HiSeq 2500. A second PCR of roughly 6 to 11 cycles was run with a J-beta primer mix and a sample-barcoded 5' primer. Using fastp trimming at Q25 and MiXCR clonotype assembly, TCRdb reanalyzed the public sequencing data and kept in-frame beta chains. Here each entry gathers all rows of one CDR3 protein and keeps the most common genes and DNA. Counted in this sample were approximately 800,000 distinct CDR3 sequences; about 34% of them appeared once. The top ten clonotypes cover around 13% of the sample. The sequenced material came from blood. These receptors came from a man aged 18 to 29 in good health.

This clonotype has just a few counts. The V and J genes are TRBV9 and TRBJ1-2; a possible D gene is TRBD1 (5 bases). V gave up 3 bases and J gave up 5 bases, with 20 bases separating them. This CDR3 spans 16 amino acids. Germline V gene sequence: CDR1 SGDLS, CDR2 YYNGEE. CDR3 region: CASSGAPMGRAYGYTF. DNA for the CDR3: TGTGCCAGCAGCGGAGCCCCTATGGGCAGGGCGTATGGCTACACCTTC.

In its sample, this clonotype was seen many times. The chain employs TRBV5-1 and TRBJ1-2, with 10 bases fitting TRBD1. The CDR3 extends over 13 amino acids. Germline CDR1 reads SGHRS; CDR2 reads YFSETQ. The V and J ends lost 5 bases and 2 bases, in that order; junction bases with no gene match: 0. The CDR3 DNA reads TGCGCCAGCAGGGACAGGGGGAACTATGGCTACACCTTC. Its protein is CASRDRGNYGYTF.

In regard to this clonotype: The junction departs from germline at one end; a sequencing error may be responsible. This rearrangement joins TRBV29-1 to TRBJ2-3, with no clear D. In germline, CDR1 is SQVTM, CDR2 ANQGSEA. This CDR3 is built from 14 residues. CDR3 loop: CSVEGGDGTDTQYF. The CDR3, as DNA: TGCAGCGTAGAAGGTGGTGATGGGACAGATACGCAGTATTTT.

A few counts support this clonotype. The CDR3 nucleotides read TGTGCCAGCAGTGAAAGCGTAGAAGGAAACTATGGCTACACCTTC. Amino acids: CASSESVEGNYGYTF. The genes are TRBV2 and TRBJ1-2; D unresolved. There are 15 residues in the CDR3. Between the trimmed V and J ends, which lost 2 bases and 2 bases, there was a span of 12 bases. Per germline, CDR1 SNHLY and CDR2 FYNNEI.

Turning to this clonotype: A read error may account for a junction end that differs from germline. The chain is built from TRBV5-1 and TRBJ2-1, with D uncertain. In germline, CDR1 is SGHRS, CDR2 YFSETQ. The length of the CDR3 is 12 residues. The CDR3 is CAGSLAFDEQFF. CDR3 nucleotides: TGCGCCGGCAGCTTGGCCTTTGATGAGCAGTTCTTC.

This clonotype turned up a few times. This chain connects TRBV4-1 to TRBJ1-1; no reliable D call. V shed 1 base and J shed 3 bases, with 12 bases lying between them. CDR1 is MGHRA, CDR2 YSYEKL, per germline. The CDR3 spans 15 residues. The CDR3 nucleotides read TGCGCCAGCAGCCAAGTACCCAGACCAGACACTGAAGCTTTCTTT. It yields the protein CASSQVPRPDTEAFF.

This clonotype was detected a few times. The CDR3 sequence is CASRFKGQSTDTQYF. As DNA, the CDR3 is TGCGCCAGCAGGTTCAAGGGACAGTCCACAGATACGCAGTATTTT. The chain links TRBV5-1 to TRBJ2-3, with 7 bases lining up with TRBD1. After removal of 5 bases from V and 2 bases from J, the junction contained 8 bases not matched to a gene. The V gene's germline CDR1 is SGHRS and CDR2 YFSETQ. The CDR3 is made up of 15 amino acids. The full variable domain, rest sourced from reference TRBV5-1 and TRBJ2-3, is KAGVTQTPRYLIKTRGQQVTLSCSPISGHRSVSWYQQTPGQGLQFLFEYFSETQRNKGNFPGRFSGRQFSNSRSEMNVSTLELGDSALYLCASRFKGQSTDTQYFGPGTRLTVL.

This clonotype came up many times. The V call is TRBV10-3, the J call TRBJ1-2, with TRBD1 matching over 7 bases. The V and J ends lost 10 bases and 3 bases, in that order; junction bases with no gene match: 20. This CDR3 has 17 residues. Germline V gene data show CDR1 as ENHRY and CDR2 as SYGVKD. The DNA of the CDR3 is TGTGCCACAAAGCCACCACAGGGGTCGTCTCAATACTATGGCTACACCTTC. Amino acid sequence: CATKPPQGSSQYYGYTF.

The V call is TRBV7-2, the J call TRBJ1-5; 7 nucleotides align to TRBD1. From germline, CDR1 is SGHTA and CDR2 FQGNSA. The CDR3 spans 13 residues. The V segment lost 4 bases and the J segment 8 bases; nucleotides outside the gene matches: 5. The CDR3 DNA is TGTGCCAGCAGCTCGACAGGGCAGGAGCCCCAGCATTTT. Its protein is CASSSTGQEPQHF.

The chain uses TRBV10-3 and TRBJ2-1; D is ambiguous. The V and J ends lost 2 bases and 5 bases respectively, with 16 bases between them. This CDR3 contains 16 residues. Germline CDR1 reads ENHRY; CDR2 reads SYGVKD. The CDR3 protein is CAISEPEGSPDNEQFF. The DNA of the CDR3 is TGTGCCATCAGTGAGCCAGAAGGGTCCCCCGACAATGAGCAGTTCTTC.